A few counts support the clone carrying this TCR beta chain. Alongside a J-beta primer mix, a sample-barcoded 5' primer served in a second PCR lasting about 7 to 11 cycles. TCRdb independently ran MiXCR on the 5' RACE reads; one entry per CDR3 protein. The table has about 1.8 million distinct CDR3 sequences, about 49% seen once. The data derive from a study of blood T cells in healthy people across ages. Each donor supplied about 9.6 milliliters of peripheral blood. Unmatched junction bases numbered 7, after V lost 6 bases and J lost 3 bases. The CDR3 covers 14 residues. The germline gives CDR1 DFQATT, CDR2 SNEGSKA (reference sequence).

This receptor was taken from a woman aged 35 to 49 in good health. The chain combines TRBV20-1 with TRBJ2-5; 10 bases agree with TRBD1. Sequenced material: blood. CDR3 sequence (DNA): TGCAGTGCCCGAAGGGGGACAGGGGAAGAGACCCAGTACTTC. Residues: CSARRGTGEETQYF.